This T cell receptor (beta chain) was sequenced for a study of response to subunit inactivated influenza vaccine. One entry per CDR3 protein results from TCRdb running MiXCR on the RT-PCR reads. The sample has roughly 540,000 distinct CDR3 sequences, roughly a quarter seen once. This clonotype was picked up a small number of times. The CDR3 is made up of 17 amino acids. V lost 2 bases and J 6 bases, leaving 20 bases between the germline ends. The germline V gene encodes CDR1 SGHAT and CDR2 FQNNGV. These data were also reused for a study on T cells expressing NK-cell markers. From that second work: In generating TCR beta cDNA, 5'RACE template switching with UMIs was used. Sorted T-cell subsets CD3+CD56+NKG2C+, CD3+CD56+NKG2C- and CD3+CD56-NKG2C+ were TCR beta-sequenced. The study sequenced eight donors, seven HCMV-seropositive and one seronegative.

The sequence came from a man aged 45-65 years who received an inactivated influenza vaccine. Sequencing was performed on CD4+ T cells sorted from PBMCs, taken 11 to 12 days after vaccination. The chain has TRBV11-2 and TRBJ2-1; D may be TRBD1 or TRBD2 (5 bases each). The CDR3 sequence: CASSLIVGARGSNEQFF. CDR3 nucleotides: TGTGCCAGCAGCTTAATTGTGGGAGCAAGGGGTAGCAATGAGCAGTTCTTC.